These T cell receptor beta chains were read from a single sample in a study of control samples from healthy donors and cancer patients. TCRdb keeps only in-frame clones here, not all; method: immunoSEQ multiplex PCR. Of about 130,000 clones listed, about 90% were seen once; the top ten hold around 1.7%. Sequenced material: blood. Every receptor here comes from a man younger than 35 in good health. Each CDR3 is given with its conserved first and last residue. Fields, in order: J gene, V gene, D gene, clone size, CDR3 DNA, CDR3 protein. A D gene is named only where the DNA matches it firmly. Rows may omit the clone size; those that give it use once, few, many or a size class.

TRBJ2-1 TRBV19 TRBD2 NA TGTGCCAGTAGTATTAGGCGGGCTAGCGGCCCTTCCTACAATGAGCAGTTCTTC CASSIRRASGPSYNEQFF
TRBJ2-7 TRBV6-5 TRBD2 NA TGTGCCACCAGGGAGGGGAACGAGCAGTACTTC CATREGNEQYF
TRBJ1-3 TRBV18 NA few TGTGCCAGCCGCTCGGACTCTGGAAACACCATATATTTT CASRSDSGNTIYF
TRBJ2-1 TRBV7-9 NA NA TGTGCCAGCACCGCTCCCTCTGGCAATGAGCAGTTCTTC CASTAPSGNEQFF
TRBJ1-6 TRBV6-5 NA NA TGTGCCAGCAGTTACTCGATAAACTCGAATTCACCCCTCCACTTT CASSYSINSNSPLHF
TRBJ2-7 TRBV18 NA NA TGTGCCAGCTCACCCGGTACTAATGAGCAGTACTTC CASSPGTNEQYF
TRBJ2-5 TRBV7-9 NA NA TGTGCCAGCAGCTTGGAAATATGGGGGGAGACCCAGTACTTC CASSLEIWGETQYF
TRBJ1-2 TRBV5-6 NA few TGTGCCAGCAGCTTAAATCGACGGAACTATGGCTACACCTTC CASSLNRRNYGYTF
TRBJ2-7 TRBV9 NA NA TGTGCCAGCAGCCCCCGGGACGCCGCCTACGAGCAGTACTTC CASSPRDAAYEQYF
TRBJ2-7 TRBV2 NA NA TGTGCCAGCAGTGCTAATTGGGGCAAGCAGTACTTC CASSANWGKQYF
TRBJ1-4 TRBV5-8 NA NA TGTGCCAGCTTGGGGAGGCTCTTAGCAACTAATGAAAAACTGTTTTTT CASLGRLLATNEKLFF
TRBJ2-1 TRBV6-4 TRBD2 NA TGTGCCAGCAGCCCTTATGCGGGAGTCTCCTACAATGAGCAGTTCTTC CASSPYAGVSYNEQFF
TRBJ2-3 TRBV30 NA NA TGTGCCTGGAGTTCCAAGGGCAGGGGTTACACAGATACGCAGTATTTT CAWSSKGRGYTDTQYF
TRBJ1-1 TRBV10-3 TRBD1 NA TGTGCCATCAGTGAGCCCGCGGGGGGACAGGGGGCGAGGAACACTGAAGCTTTCTTT CAISEPAGGQGARNTEAFF